Listed here are 8 T cell receptor beta chains from one sample, sequenced in a study of blood T cell repertoires in COVID-19. TCRdb's copy holds only in-frame clones and misses some; the assay was immunoSEQ multiplex PCR. Of about 59,000 clones in the sample, 73% were seen once. Sequenced input: peripheral blood. The receptors derive from a woman in her sixties or seventies with acute or convalescent COVID-19.

This clone was seen once. The J gene is TRBJ2-1, the V gene TRBV13, with 7 bases that match TRBD2. The CDR3 has 17 amino acids. Germline values: CDR1 PRHDT, CDR2 FYEKMQ (reference sequence). V was pared by 4 bases and J by 2 bases, with 11 bases of the junction left unmatched. In DNA form, the CDR3 reads TGTGCCAGCAGCTCAACCGCCGGGACTACCCCCTACAATGAGCAGTTCTTC. Its translation is CASSSTAGTTPYNEQFF. The entire variable domain, with the rest obtained from reference TRBV13 and TRBJ2-1, is as follows: AAGVIQSPRHLIKEKRETATLKCYPIPRHDTVYWYQQGPGQDPQFLISFYEKMQSDKGSIPDRFSAQQFSDYHSELNMSSLELGDSALYFCASSSTAGTTPYNEQFFGPGTRLTVL.

The table lists this clone with a few counts. The CDR3 loop reads CASRGTSGGREQFF. CDR3 coding DNA: TGTGCCAGCAGGGGGACTAGCGGGGGCCGTGAGCAGTTCTTC. This rearrangement joins TRBV6-5 to TRBJ2-1, with 14 bases matching TRBD2. The CDR3 has 14 amino acids. J was trimmed by 9 bases and V by 6 bases; bases with no gene match: 4. Looked up from germline, CDR1 is MNHEY and CDR2 is SVGAGI.

This chain connects TRBV27 to TRBJ1-2, with TRBD1 identical over 9 bases. J gave up 8 bases and V 3 bases, and 13 bases lay outside the gene matches. The CDR3 totals 16 residues. Germline loops: CDR1 MNHEY, CDR2 SMNVEV (reference sequence). The CDR3 coding sequence is TGTGCCAGCAGTTTTTTACTAGGGGACAGGGAAGACGGCTACACCTTC. Residues: CASSFLLGDREDGYTF.

V is TRBV4-1 and J is TRBJ1-5, with D possibly TRBD1 on 6 matching bases. Deletions cut 2 bases from V and 7 bases from J, with 15 bases between. CDR1 MGHRA and CDR2 YSYEKL come from the germline V gene. The CDR3 is 15 residues long. CDR3 in DNA: TGCGCCAGCAGCCAACCGGGACAATTTTACCAGCCCCAGCATTTT. It codes for CASSQPGQFYQPQHF.

This clone was seen only once. The chain couples TRBV11-1 to TRBJ1-6; D gene unclear. The germline V gene encodes CDR1 SGHAT and CDR2 FQDESV (reference sequence). V lost 6 bases and J 0 bases, leaving 9 bases between the germline ends. The CDR3 spans 15 residues. The CDR3 DNA sequence: TGTGCCAGCAGAGCTCGGAGCTCCTATAATTCACCCCTCCACTTT. Its protein product is CASRARSSYNSPLHF.

The CDR3 nucleotides read TGTGCCAGCAGTTACGATGCAGGGCCCTATGGCTACACCTTC. Translated: CASSYDAGPYGYTF. The rearrangement joins TRBV6-5 to TRBJ1-2, with TRBD1 as a possible D gene (5 bases). The CDR3 has 14 residues. V gave up 2 bases and J gave up 4 bases, with 11 bases separating them. The germline V gene encodes CDR1 MNHEY and CDR2 SVGAGI.

V and J are TRBV5-8 and TRBJ2-5, with TRBD1 identical over 7 bases. There are 13 residues in the CDR3. Germline V gene data show CDR1 as SGHTS and CDR2 as YDEGEE. The trim removed 4 bases at V and 5 bases at J, leaving 5 bases unmatched. In DNA form, the CDR3 reads TGTGCCAGCAGCCGCAGCAGGGGGGAGACCCAGTACTTC. It yields the protein CASSRSRGETQYF.

The CDR3 sequence is CASSSTGSYPTDTQYF. The CDR3 coding sequence is TGTGCCAGCTCTTCAACAGGGTCTTATCCGACAGATACGCAGTATTTT. The chain is built from TRBV18 and TRBJ2-3; D might be TRBD1 (6 bases). The CDR3 is made up of 16 amino acids. The ends were cut back, 6 bases at V and 3 bases at J, with 19 bases in the middle. Germline V lookup: CDR1 KGHSH, CDR2 LQKENI.